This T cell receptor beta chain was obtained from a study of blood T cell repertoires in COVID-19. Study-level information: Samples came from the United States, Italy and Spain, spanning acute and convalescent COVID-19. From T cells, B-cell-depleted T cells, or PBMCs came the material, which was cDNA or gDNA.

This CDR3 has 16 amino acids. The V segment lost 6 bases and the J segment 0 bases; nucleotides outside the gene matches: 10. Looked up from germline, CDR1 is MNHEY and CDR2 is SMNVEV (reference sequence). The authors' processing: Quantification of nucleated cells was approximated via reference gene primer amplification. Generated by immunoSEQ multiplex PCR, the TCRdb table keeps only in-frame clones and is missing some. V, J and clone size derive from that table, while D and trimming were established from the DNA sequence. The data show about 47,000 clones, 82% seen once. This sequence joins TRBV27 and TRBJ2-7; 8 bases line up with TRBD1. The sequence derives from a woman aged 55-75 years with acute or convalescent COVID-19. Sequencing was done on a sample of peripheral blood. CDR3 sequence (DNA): TGTGCCAGCAGCCGGGACAGGACTCCGAGCTCCTACGAGCAGTACTTC. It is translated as CASSRDRTPSSYEQYF.